The next 30 T cell receptor beta chains were all read from a single sample in a study of T-cell memory formation after mild COVID-19. In TCRdb, the 5' RACE reads were re-called with MiXCR into one record per CDR3 protein. The table has 140,000 to 150,000 distinct CDR3 sequences, 6% to 6.5% seen once; the top ten hold more than 2%. Material: PBMCs or a T cell subset sorted from them (not recorded which). The source is an adult woman who had mild COVID-19 (a few samples of this study predate the infection). Cell type and time point are not known.

This clonotype was seen ten or more times. The V gene is TRBV27, the J gene TRBJ2-7; no reliable D call. The CDR3 spans 15 residues. V gave up 3 bases and J gave up 2 bases, with 14 bases separating them. The V gene's germline CDR1 is MNHEY and CDR2 SMNVEV (reference sequence). The CDR3 DNA is TGTGCCAGCAGTTTTTCATCGATCGGCACCTACGAGCAGTACTTC. Encoded protein: CASSFSSIGTYEQYF.

There are many counts of this clonotype. V is TRBV5-1 and J is TRBJ2-3, with D maybe TRBD2 (7 bases). V lost 0 bases, J lost 0 bases, and 11 bases lay in between. The germline V gene has CDR1 SGHRS and CDR2 YFSETQ. The length of the CDR3 is 16 residues. The CDR3 loop reads CASSLAAGASTDTQYF. The CDR3 region has the DNA TGCGCCAGCAGCTTGGCGGCGGGGGCTAGCACAGATACGCAGTATTTT.

This clonotype was counted only a few times. The J gene is TRBJ2-1, the V gene TRBV5-1; possible D gene TRBD1, 5 bases. The CDR3 is 16 amino acids. The V end lost 6 bases, the J end lost 5 bases, and 21 bases lay between the germline ends. Germline V gene lookup returns CDR1 SGHRS and CDR2 YFSETQ. CDR3 nucleotides: TGCGCCAGCACCCAGACAGACTCGAGACTCAACAATGAGCAGTTCTTC. Protein: CASTQTDSRLNNEQFF.

This rearrangement joins TRBV20-1 to TRBJ2-7; possibly TRBD2 for D (5 bases). The germline CDR1 and CDR2 sequences are DFQATT and SNEGSKA (reference sequence). Trimming removed 2 bases from V and 1 base from J, with 12 bases in between. The CDR3 spans 14 residues. CDR3 loop: CSARSGGKSYEQYF. The CDR3 nucleotides read TGCAGTGCTAGAAGCGGAGGCAAGTCCTACGAGCAGTACTTC.

This clonotype was counted many times. The chain couples TRBV5-6 to TRBJ2-3; D is unresolved. V lost 2 bases, J lost 1 base, and 11 bases lay in between. This CDR3 region has 15 residues. Germline values: CDR1 SGHDT, CDR2 YYEEEE. In DNA, the CDR3 is TGTGCCAGCAGCTTCCTTGGCATTGGCACAGATACGCAGTATTTT. The encoded protein is CASSFLGIGTDTQYF.

This clonotype was counted a few times. The rearrangement uses TRBV18 and TRBJ1-2; 8 bases map to TRBD1. The CDR3 spans 13 residues. V lost 3 bases to trimming and J lost 6 bases; unmatched junction nucleotides: 3. Germline CDR1 is KGHSH and CDR2 is LQKENI. CDR3 nucleotides: TGTGCCAGCTCACCGACAGGGGTTGATGGCTACACCTTC. Amino acids: CASSPTGVDGYTF.

This clonotype was counted a few times. The chain links TRBV5-5 to TRBJ1-1, with D perhaps TRBD1 (5 bases). Trimming took off 0 bases at V and 6 bases at J, with 12 bases between the two ends. CDR3 length: 14 amino acids. In germline, CDR1 is SGHKS, CDR2 YYEKEE (reference sequence). CDR3 protein: CASSLVVGGAEAFF. For the CDR3, the DNA is TGTGCCAGCAGCTTGGTGGTTGGAGGGGCTGAAGCTTTCTTT.

This clonotype was observed at least ten times. The V and J genes are TRBV5-1 and TRBJ2-3; D remains unclear. CDR1 is SGHRS and CDR2 is YFSETQ in the germline V gene. The length of the CDR3 is 15 residues. V lost 3 bases and J lost 1, with 12 bases in between. CDR3 residues: CASSSDPRRTDTQYF. CDR3 DNA: TGCGCCAGCAGCTCAGACCCCCGGCGCACAGATACGCAGTATTTT.

Ten or more counts support this clonotype. This chain links TRBV20-1 with TRBJ2-7; no firm D call. The CDR3 totals 9 residues. Germline CDR1 and CDR2: DFQATT and SNEGSKA (reference sequence). The CDR3 protein is CRADYEQYF. DNA for the CDR3: TGCAGGGCCGACTACGAGCAGTACTTC.

The chain uses TRBV18 and TRBJ2-1; 7 nucleotides align to TRBD1. The CDR3 covers 16 residues. Germline V gives CDR1 KGHSH, CDR2 LQKENI. Trimming cost V 4 bases and J 7 bases; bases outside gene matches: 13. This chain's CDR3 is CASSRTGTASQNEQFF. The CDR3 region has the DNA TGTGCCAGCTCACGAACCGGGACAGCCTCTCAAAATGAGCAGTTCTTC.

The rearrangement links TRBV6-2 or TRBV6-3 to TRBJ2-1; D is uncertain. V lost 6 bases, J lost 6 bases, and 18 bases lay in between. CDR3 size: 15 residues. Germline CDR1 reads MNHEY; CDR2 reads SVGEGT. The CDR3 loop reads CASRGLNPDLNEQFF. Here the CDR3 DNA reads TGTGCCAGCAGGGGTTTGAACCCAGACCTCAATGAGCAGTTCTTC.

This clonotype was seen a handful of times. J is TRBJ1-2 and V is TRBV5-1, with 7 bases aligning to TRBD1. This CDR3 contains 13 residues. The V and J ends lost 4 bases and 7 bases, in that order; junction bases with no gene match: 7. Germline CDR1 SGHRS, CDR2 YFSETQ. CDR3: CASSPETGTGYTF. For the CDR3, the DNA is TGCGCCAGCAGCCCAGAGACAGGGACTGGCTACACCTTC.

This clonotype occurred many times. CDR3 sequence (DNA): TGTGCCAGCAGTTTCCCAGAGCGAGTGGATTCGGGTTTTCGGGATACGCAGTATTTT. The encoded protein is CASSFPERVDSGFRDTQYF. This chain connects TRBV12-3 or TRBV12-4 to TRBJ2-3; no clear D. Trimming pared 3 bases from V and 6 bases from J, leaving 28 bases between. The CDR3 has 19 residues.

The chain is built from TRBV24-1 and TRBJ2-3; D unclear. Trimming removed 5 bases at V and 3 bases at J, with 8 bases between. Looked up from germline, CDR1 is KGHDR and CDR2 is SFDVKD. This CDR3 spans 13 amino acids. DNA of the CDR3: TGTGCCACCAGTGGCGCCGGTACAGATACGCAGTATTTT. This translates into CATSGAGTDTQYF.

The V call is TRBV5-1, the J call TRBJ2-1; D tentatively reads TRBD1 or TRBD2 (5 bases each). V was clipped by 3 bases and J by 5 bases, with 18 bases between them. This CDR3 region has 16 residues. Germline CDR1 and CDR2: SGHRS and YFSETQ. CDR3 amino acids: CASSSGWGLTNNEQFF. CDR3 nucleotide sequence: TGCGCCAGCAGCTCTGGATGGGGGTTGACTAACAATGAGCAGTTCTTC.

This chain uses TRBV6-5 with TRBJ2-7; D is ambiguous. Germline V CDR1 and CDR2: MNHEY, SVGAGI. This CDR3 spans 13 amino acids. Trimming took 0 bases from V and 6 from J, leaving 9 bases between them. The CDR3 region is CASSYSVEAEQYF. CDR3 bases: TGTGCCAGCAGTTACTCGGTAGAGGCCGAGCAGTACTTC.

This clonotype was counted a few times. The chain is built from TRBV20-1 and TRBJ2-7; D is perhaps TRBD2 (5 bases). Trimming stripped 6 bases from V and 3 bases from J, with 15 bases between. Germline V lookup: CDR1 DFQATT, CDR2 SNEGSKA (reference sequence). The CDR3 covers 13 residues. CDR3 protein: CSAHYRGGYEQYF. In DNA form, the CDR3 reads TGCAGTGCCCACTACCGAGGAGGCTACGAGCAGTACTTC.

This clonotype was counted many times. For the CDR3, the DNA is TGCGCCAGCAGCCAGATGTATAGCGGGAGTATAGATACGCAGTATTTT. Amino acid sequence: CASSQMYSGSIDTQYF. The chain uses TRBV4-3 and TRBJ2-3; 9 bases are a match to TRBD2. CDR1 is LGHNA, CDR2 YSLEER, per germline. V trimming: 3 bases; J trimming: 5 bases; junction bases outside the gene matches: 9. The CDR3 runs 16 residues.

This clonotype has a count of ten or more. The genes are TRBV4-1 and TRBJ2-2; either TRBD1 or TRBD2 may supply D (5 bases each). There are 15 residues in the CDR3. Deletions cut 2 bases from V and 4 bases from J, with 11 bases between. The germline gives CDR1 MGHRA, CDR2 YSYEKL. In DNA, the CDR3 is TGCGCCAGCAGCCAACCCGCGAGGGGCACCGGGGAGCTGTTTTTT. Protein product: CASSQPARGTGELFF.

The V and J genes are TRBV29-1 and TRBJ2-7; maybe TRBD1 (9 bases). Trimming removed 4 bases from V and 6 bases from J, with 19 bases in between. From germline, CDR1 is SQVTM and CDR2 ANQGSEA. The CDR3 contains 14 residues. Here the CDR3 DNA reads TGCAGCGTTGGCGGGGGGACAGGGCCGGGCGAGCAGTACTTC. Residues: CSVGGGTGPGEQYF.

This clonotype has at least ten counts. V usage is TRBV7-6 and J usage is TRBJ2-1; TRBD1 aligns across 7 bases. The CDR3 has 15 amino acids. Trimming took 5 bases from V and 7 from J; bases not matched to a gene: 11. Germline values: CDR1 SGHVS, CDR2 FNYEAQ. The CDR3 is CASSAEQTGWNEQFF. The CDR3 coding sequence is TGTGCCAGCAGCGCAGAGCAGACAGGGTGGAATGAGCAGTTCTTC.

This clonotype was seen at least ten times. V usage is TRBV2 and J usage is TRBJ1-5; 7 bases line up with TRBD1. Germline CDR1 is SNHLY and CDR2 is FYNNEI. V shed 5 bases, J shed 0 bases, and the junction held 4 bases outside the gene matches. This CDR3 is 15 amino acids long. For the CDR3, the DNA is TGTGCCAGCAGTACACAGGGGATTAGCAATCAGCCCCAGCATTTT. As protein: CASSTQGISNQPQHF. The variable domain in full, completed from reference TRBV2 and TRBJ1-5, reads EPEVTQTPSHQVTQMGQEVILRCVPISNHLYFYWYRQILGQKVEFLVSFYNNEISEKSEIFDDQFSVERPDGSNFTLKIRSTKLEDSAMYFCASSTQGISNQPQHFGDGTRLSIL.

This clonotype was seen a handful of times. The rearrangement uses TRBV27 and TRBJ1-5; the D gene is possibly TRBD1 (5 bases). The V end was cut by 3 bases, the J end by 9 bases, with 12 bases between. Germline CDR1 is MNHEY and CDR2 is SMNVEV (reference sequence). This CDR3 contains 13 residues. This CDR3 is CASSFLGAVPQHF. The CDR3 DNA reads as TGTGCCAGCAGTTTCCTCGGGGCGGTGCCCCAGCATTTT.

J is TRBJ1-1 and V is TRBV6-5; D unclear. Germline lookup yields CDR1 MNHEY and CDR2 SVGAGI. CDR3 size: 13 residues. Trimming cost V 4 bases and J 5 bases, with 11 bases left between them. CDR3 sequence: CASSFITGTEAFF. In DNA form, the CDR3 reads TGTGCCAGCAGTTTTATAACGGGGACTGAAGCTTTCTTT.

The V and J genes are TRBV7-9 and TRBJ2-3; D is possibly TRBD2 (6 bases). This CDR3 spans 13 amino acids. The germline CDR1 and CDR2 sequences are SEHNR and FQNEAQ (reference sequence). Trimming cost V 7 bases and J 5 bases, with 13 bases left between them. CDR3 nucleotide sequence: TGTGCCAGCACCCACCTGCGGGGAGATACGCAGTATTTT. This codes for CASTHLRGDTQYF.

The V call is TRBV3-1, the J call TRBJ1-1, with D tentatively TRBD1 (5 bases). Germline V CDR1 and CDR2: LGHDT, YNNKEL (reference sequence). Trimming took 5 bases from V and 8 from J, leaving 9 bases between them. This CDR3 is built from 11 residues. The CDR3 loop reads CASSKRDEAFF. Here the CDR3 DNA reads TGTGCCAGCAGCAAACGGGACGAAGCTTTCTTT.

This clonotype was found a few times. The rearrangement joins TRBV7-6 to TRBJ2-2; TRBD2 aligns across 12 bases. Germline V lookup: CDR1 SGHVS, CDR2 FNYEAQ. V shed 1 base and J 3 bases; nucleotides not matched to a gene: 3. This CDR3 region has 17 residues. CDR3 coding DNA: TGTGCCAGCAGCTTAGGACTAGCGGGAGCCTACACCGGGGAGCTGTTTTTT. This encodes CASSLGLAGAYTGELFF.

There are a few counts of this clonotype. This sequence joins TRBV7-2 and TRBJ1-1; 8 nucleotides match TRBD1. The CDR3 totals 15 residues. Germline trimming cut 5 bases from V and 1 base from J; bases unmatched to any gene: 6. Per the germline V gene, CDR1 is SGHTA and CDR2 is FQGNSA. The CDR3 protein is CASSLWTGKNTEAFF. The CDR3 bases are TGTGCCAGCAGCCTCTGGACAGGGAAGAACACTGAAGCTTTCTTT.

This clonotype showed up many times. The rearrangement links TRBV20-1 to TRBJ2-7, with D possibly TRBD1 on 6 matching bases. This CDR3 has 14 amino acids. In germline, CDR1 is DFQATT, CDR2 SNEGSKA (reference sequence). The V gene lost 1 base and the J gene lost 1 base, with 11 bases spanning the gap. The chain's CDR3 is CSARALTGSYEQYF. CDR3 bases: TGCAGTGCTAGAGCCCTGACAGGTTCCTACGAGCAGTACTTC.

The table lists this clonotype with many counts. This chain joins TRBV5-5 and TRBJ2-2; 7 bases map to TRBD1. J was trimmed by 0 bases and V by 5 bases; bases with no gene match: 4. Germline values: CDR1 SGHKS, CDR2 YYEKEE (reference sequence). The CDR3 length is 15 residues. In DNA form, the CDR3 reads TGTGCCAGCAGTCGGGACAGCGCGAACACCGGGGAGCTGTTTTTT. It codes for CASSRDSANTGELFF.